Below are 4 T cell receptor beta chains sequenced from a single sample in a study of Ad26.COV2.S vaccination and SARS-CoV-2 variants. The protocol was immunoSEQ multiplex PCR, while the TCRdb copy is restricted to in-frame clones and leaves out a portion. This table holds about 350,000 clones, about 90% found once. Sequences were derived from peripheral blood, sampled after recovery from COVID-19. The receptors stem from a human donor who had recovered from COVID-19.

The chain couples TRBV25-1 to TRBJ1-2; 7 positions match TRBD1. The CDR3 loop spans 18 amino acids. Trimming cost V 1 base and J 2 bases; bases outside gene matches: 13. CDR1 is MGHDK and CDR2 is SYGVNS in the germline V gene. CDR3 residues: CASSELGLEGAVNYGYTF. The DNA of the CDR3 is TGTGCCAGCAGTGAATTAGGTTTGGAGGGGGCTGTAAACTATGGCTACACCTTC.

CDR3 sequence reads: CASVRSLRTGKNIQYF. The CDR3 DNA reads as TGTGCCAGTGTTAGGTCCTTGAGGACAGGGAAAAACATTCAGTACTTC. The V call is TRBV6-4, the J call TRBJ2-4; TRBD1 aligns across 8 bases. The V segment lost 9 bases and the J segment 4 bases; nucleotides outside the gene matches: 14. Germline CDR1 and CDR2: MRHNA and SNTAGT. The CDR3 contains 16 residues.

This clone has a single count. V and J are TRBV5-1 and TRBJ2-7; D might be TRBD2 (6 bases). The ends were cut back, 1 base at V and 0 bases at J, with 11 bases in the middle. The CDR3 has 15 amino acids. CDR1 is SGHRS, CDR2 YFSETQ, per germline. Here the CDR3 DNA reads TGCGCCAGCAGCTTGACGGCGGGACCCTCCTACGAGCAGTACTTC. This codes for CASSLTAGPSYEQYF.

This rearrangement joins TRBV6-2 or TRBV6-3 to TRBJ1-3; 8 bases match TRBD1. Germline loops: CDR1 MNHEY, CDR2 SVGEGT. V lost 0 bases, J lost 2 bases, and 9 bases stayed unmatched. The length of the CDR3 is 18 residues. CDR3 protein: CASSYSGRGRGPGNTIYF. The CDR3 region has the DNA TGTGCCAGCAGTTACTCCGGACGGGGCAGGGGGCCTGGAAACACCATATATTTT.